The rows below give T cell receptor beta chains drawn from one sample of a study of human T cells and chemical hapten exposure. Each CDR3 protein gets one entry after TCRdb re-called the RACE reads with MiXCR. The sample holds around 53,000 distinct CDR3 sequences, 9% to 9.5% seen once. The sample consisted of whole blood, taken in connection with sensitization to the hapten diphenylcyclopropenone (DPC). The receptors were sampled from a woman aged 50 to 60 with alopecia areata. Some clones in this sample may be carry-over from other donors' samples. The CDR3 runs from the conserved cysteine through the conserved F or W. A D gene is named only where the DNA matches it firmly. A row's size may be missing; if present it is once, few, many or a size class.

d_gene: -; j_gene: TRBJ2-2; abundance: many; v_gene: TRBV11-3; CDR3nt: TGTGCCAGCAGCTCGAACAGGGATACCGGGGAGCTGTTTTTT; CDR3aa: CASSSNRDTGELFF
d_gene: -; j_gene: TRBJ2-7; abundance: many; v_gene: TRBV29-1; CDR3nt: TGCAGCGGGGAAGAGGGTCACGAGCAGTACTTC; CDR3aa: CSGEEGHEQYF
d_gene: -; j_gene: TRBJ2-7; abundance: many; v_gene: TRBV29-1; CDR3nt: TGCAGCTTCCGGAGAAGCGGGTCCGGTGGGGAGCAGTACTTC; CDR3aa: CSFRRSGSGGEQYF
d_gene: -; j_gene: TRBJ2-1; abundance: -; v_gene: TRBV11-3; CDR3nt: TGTGCCAGCAGCTTAGATTACGACAATGAGCAGTTCTTC; CDR3aa: CASSLDYDNEQFF
d_gene: -; j_gene: TRBJ1-1; abundance: many; v_gene: TRBV29-1; CDR3nt: TGCAGCGTTTTTGTGAACACTGAAGCTTTCTTT; CDR3aa: CSVFVNTEAFF
d_gene: -; j_gene: TRBJ1-1; abundance: few; v_gene: TRBV20-1; CDR3nt: TGCAGTGCTAGAGATCGGGGGAGGGGTGTGGTCACTGAAGCTTTCTTT; CDR3aa: CSARDRGRGVVTEAFF
d_gene: TRBD2; j_gene: TRBJ2-7; abundance: -; v_gene: TRBV11-2; CDR3nt: TGTGCCAGCAGCCGGACTAGCGGGAGGGCCCCCCACGAGCAGTACTTC; CDR3aa: CASSRTSGRAPHEQYF
d_gene: TRBD1; j_gene: TRBJ1-5; abundance: few; v_gene: TRBV28; CDR3nt: TGTGCCAGCAGCCCGACAGGGAACTCCAATCAGCCCCAGCATTTT; CDR3aa: CASSPTGNSNQPQHF
d_gene: -; j_gene: TRBJ1-1; abundance: many; v_gene: TRBV29-1; CDR3nt: TGCAGCGTTGGGCAGGTCGATGAAGCTTTCTTT; CDR3aa: CSVGQVDEAFF
d_gene: -; j_gene: TRBJ1-1; abundance: few; v_gene: TRBV11-1; CDR3nt: TGTGCCAGCAGCCCAGATGGTATGGGGCTAGCTTTCTTT; CDR3aa: CASSPDGMGLAFF
d_gene: -; j_gene: TRBJ2-1; abundance: -; v_gene: TRBV5-5; CDR3nt: TGTGCCAGCACCGAAGGGGTCGCCTACAATGAGCAGTTCTTC; CDR3aa: CASTEGVAYNEQFF
d_gene: -; j_gene: TRBJ1-5; abundance: many; v_gene: TRBV20-1; CDR3nt: TGCAGTGCTAGAGTAACGACTTTAGGGAATCAGCCCCAGCATTTT; CDR3aa: CSARVTTLGNQPQHF
d_gene: -; j_gene: TRBJ2-5; abundance: few; v_gene: TRBV29-1; CDR3nt: TGCAGCGGACGGTCTCCGGCAGGGCGGGACCAGTACTTC; CDR3aa: CSGRSPAGRDQYF
d_gene: TRBD2; j_gene: TRBJ2-7; abundance: many; v_gene: TRBV11-2; CDR3nt: TGTGCCAGCAGCCCTAACCGTGGGAGGGGAGCCCGCGAGCAGTACTTC; CDR3aa: CASSPNRGRGAREQYF
d_gene: -; j_gene: TRBJ2-3; abundance: -; v_gene: TRBV4-3; CDR3nt: TGCGCCAGCAGCCAAGAATCCCCAGGAACGCAGTATTTT; CDR3aa: CASSQESPGTQYF
d_gene: TRBD1; j_gene: TRBJ2-7; abundance: -; v_gene: TRBV4-1; CDR3nt: TGCGCCAGCAGCCACGGACAGGGACCGTCCTACGAGCAGTACTTC; CDR3aa: CASSHGQGPSYEQYF
d_gene: -; j_gene: TRBJ1-1; abundance: many; v_gene: TRBV6-5; CDR3nt: TGTGCCAGCAGTTACGACACTGGGCCCAACACTGAAGCTTTCTTT; CDR3aa: CASSYDTGPNTEAFF
d_gene: TRBD2; j_gene: TRBJ2-1; abundance: few; v_gene: TRBV10-1; CDR3nt: TGCGCCAGCAGCCTCAGTCGCCTAGCGGGAAACAATGAGCAGTTCTTC; CDR3aa: CASSLSRLAGNNEQFF
d_gene: -; j_gene: TRBJ1-1; abundance: many; v_gene: TRBV29-1; CDR3nt: TGCAGCGCCCCCAACCTTATGAACACTGAAGCTTTCTTT; CDR3aa: CSAPNLMNTEAFF
d_gene: -; j_gene: TRBJ1-1; abundance: -; v_gene: TRBV29-1; CDR3nt: TGCAGCGTTGAAAGGAACACTGAAGCTTTCTTT; CDR3aa: CSVERNTEAFF
d_gene: -; j_gene: TRBJ2-7; abundance: many; v_gene: TRBV12-3/TRBV12-4; CDR3nt: TGTGCCAGCAGCCACCGTCCACAGGCCGGTCACGAGCAGTACTTC; CDR3aa: CASSHRPQAGHEQYF
d_gene: TRBD1; j_gene: TRBJ1-2; abundance: few; v_gene: TRBV28; CDR3nt: TGTGCCAGCAGTTCCGGGACAGGGGCGCGAGGCTACACCTTC; CDR3aa: CASSSGTGARGYTF
d_gene: TRBD1; j_gene: TRBJ2-3; abundance: few; v_gene: TRBV5-1; CDR3nt: TGCGCCAGTAAAGGACAGGGGATGATACATACGCAGTATTTT; CDR3aa: CASKGQGMIHTQYF
d_gene: -; j_gene: TRBJ2-3; abundance: many; v_gene: TRBV20-1; CDR3nt: TGCAGTGCTAACACTATGGAGATCACAGATACGCAGTATTTT; CDR3aa: CSANTMEITDTQYF
d_gene: -; j_gene: TRBJ1-4; abundance: many; v_gene: TRBV19; CDR3nt: TGTGCCAGTAGCCCACGCGGACGGAATGAAAAACTGTTTTTT; CDR3aa: CASSPRGRNEKLFF
d_gene: TRBD2; j_gene: TRBJ2-3; abundance: many; v_gene: TRBV7-2; CDR3nt: TGTGCCAGCAGCTCCGGACTAGGCACAGATACGCAGTATTTT; CDR3aa: CASSSGLGTDTQYF
d_gene: -; j_gene: TRBJ1-1; abundance: many; v_gene: TRBV29-1; CDR3nt: TGCAGCGTCCGAGACACTGAAGCTTTCTTT; CDR3aa: CSVRDTEAFF
d_gene: -; j_gene: TRBJ1-2; abundance: many; v_gene: TRBV7-2; CDR3nt: TGTGCCAGCAGCTTAAGTGAGGCGAGTGGCTACACCTTC; CDR3aa: CASSLSEASGYTF
d_gene: -; j_gene: TRBJ2-7; abundance: -; v_gene: TRBV12-3/TRBV12-4; CDR3nt: TGTGCCAGCAGCCTACACGGCTCGGGAAAGAGCTCCTACGAGCAGTACTTC; CDR3aa: CASSLHGSGKSSYEQYF
d_gene: TRBD2; j_gene: TRBJ2-5; abundance: -; v_gene: TRBV6-5; CDR3nt: TGTGCCAGCAGAAGGACTAGAAGCTCCCAAGAGACCCAGTACTTC; CDR3aa: CASRRTRSSQETQYF
d_gene: -; j_gene: TRBJ2-7; abundance: many; v_gene: TRBV28; CDR3nt: TGTGCCAGCAGCCGTACAGCCTACGAGCAGTACTTC; CDR3aa: CASSRTAYEQYF
d_gene: TRBD2; j_gene: TRBJ2-3; abundance: many; v_gene: TRBV5-1; CDR3nt: TGCGCCAGCAGCTTGGGTGGCGGGAGAACAGATACGCAGTATTTT; CDR3aa: CASSLGGGRTDTQYF
d_gene: -; j_gene: TRBJ2-4; abundance: many; v_gene: TRBV6-2/TRBV6-3; CDR3nt: TGTGCCAGCAGTATCCGGGACACCCAAGCCAAAAACATTCAGTACTTC; CDR3aa: CASSIRDTQAKNIQYF
d_gene: -; j_gene: TRBJ2-1; abundance: many; v_gene: TRBV6-2/TRBV6-3; CDR3nt: TGTGCCAGCAGTTACGAACAGCCAACTGAGCAGTTCTTC; CDR3aa: CASSYEQPTEQFF
d_gene: -; j_gene: TRBJ1-1; abundance: few; v_gene: TRBV2; CDR3nt: TGTGCCAGAGTGGTCCTCGGGGGCACTGAAGCTTTCTTT; CDR3aa: CARVVLGGTEAFF
d_gene: -; j_gene: TRBJ2-1; abundance: -; v_gene: TRBV18; CDR3nt: TGTGCCAGCTCACCAGAGGGCCGTACAAGGTACAATGAGCAGTTCTTC; CDR3aa: CASSPEGRTRYNEQFF
d_gene: TRBD2; j_gene: TRBJ2-3; abundance: many; v_gene: TRBV27; CDR3nt: TGTGCCAGCGGGAAGGGACTAGCGGGAGTTGCAGATACGCAGTATTTT; CDR3aa: CASGKGLAGVADTQYF
d_gene: TRBD1; j_gene: TRBJ1-2; abundance: many; v_gene: TRBV3-1; CDR3nt: TGTGCCAGCAGCCCCGGGACAGGGGTTTCCTATGGCTACACCTTC; CDR3aa: CASSPGTGVSYGYTF
d_gene: -; j_gene: TRBJ2-7; abundance: many; v_gene: TRBV5-5; CDR3nt: TGTGCCAGCAGCTTGGGGGTAGGCCCCTCTCGCGAGCAGTACTTC; CDR3aa: CASSLGVGPSREQYF
d_gene: -; j_gene: TRBJ1-1; abundance: many; v_gene: TRBV4-1; CDR3nt: TGCGCCAGCAGCCAATCTTCAAATGGGGCTGAAGCTTTCTTT; CDR3aa: CASSQSSNGAEAFF
d_gene: -; j_gene: TRBJ2-7; abundance: -; v_gene: TRBV28; CDR3nt: TGTGCCAGCAGTTTACCCGCCCCCCGGGAGCAGTACTTC; CDR3aa: CASSLPAPREQYF
d_gene: TRBD2; j_gene: TRBJ2-1; abundance: many; v_gene: TRBV28; CDR3nt: TGTGCCAGCAGTGATAATGGACTAGCGGGAGTCAATGAGCAGTTCTTC; CDR3aa: CASSDNGLAGVNEQFF
d_gene: -; j_gene: TRBJ2-7; abundance: many; v_gene: TRBV7-6; CDR3nt: TGTGCCAGCAGCCTAGAGGCCCCCTACGAGCAGTACTTC; CDR3aa: CASSLEAPYEQYF
d_gene: TRBD1; j_gene: TRBJ2-1; abundance: many; v_gene: TRBV27; CDR3nt: TGTGCCAGCAACCGGGACAGGACCTACAATGAGCAGTTCTTC; CDR3aa: CASNRDRTYNEQFF
d_gene: -; j_gene: TRBJ2-2; abundance: -; v_gene: TRBV29-1; CDR3nt: TGCAGCGTGGACCAGGGCGGCGGGGAGCTGTTTTTT; CDR3aa: CSVDQGGGELFF
d_gene: -; j_gene: TRBJ2-1; abundance: many; v_gene: TRBV7-6; CDR3nt: TGTGCCAGCACCCGCGGCGGGGCAGGGGAGCAGTTCTTC; CDR3aa: CASTRGGAGEQFF
d_gene: -; j_gene: TRBJ1-5; abundance: many; v_gene: TRBV20-1; CDR3nt: TGCAGTGCTAGAGAATGGGAAAAAGGGGCCCCTCAGCCCCAGCATTTT; CDR3aa: CSAREWEKGAPQPQHF
d_gene: -; j_gene: TRBJ1-1; abundance: many; v_gene: TRBV4-2; CDR3nt: TGTGCCAGCAGCCAAGAGCCGGGGTTTGACACTGAAGCTTTCTTT; CDR3aa: CASSQEPGFDTEAFF
d_gene: -; j_gene: TRBJ2-5; abundance: many; v_gene: TRBV28; CDR3nt: TGTGCCAGCAATCGGGGGACAGTACAAGAGACCCAGTACTTC; CDR3aa: CASNRGTVQETQYF
d_gene: -; j_gene: TRBJ2-5; abundance: many; v_gene: TRBV29-1; CDR3nt: TGCAGCGCCTCCAGGCTAGGGGGCCAAGAGACCCAGTACTTC; CDR3aa: CSASRLGGQETQYF
d_gene: TRBD1; j_gene: TRBJ2-7; abundance: few; v_gene: TRBV20-1; CDR3nt: TGCAGTGCTGCCGCCGGGACAGGGTACTCCTACGAGCAGTACTTC; CDR3aa: CSAAAGTGYSYEQYF
d_gene: TRBD2; j_gene: TRBJ2-5; abundance: few; v_gene: TRBV7-7; CDR3nt: TGTGCCAGCAGTTTGGGAGGGGCCGGTCACCAAGAGACCCAGTACTTC; CDR3aa: CASSLGGAGHQETQYF
d_gene: -; j_gene: TRBJ1-1; abundance: many; v_gene: TRBV29-1; CDR3nt: TGCAGCGTTGTGTCGGGGATCACTGAAGCTTTCTTT; CDR3aa: CSVVSGITEAFF